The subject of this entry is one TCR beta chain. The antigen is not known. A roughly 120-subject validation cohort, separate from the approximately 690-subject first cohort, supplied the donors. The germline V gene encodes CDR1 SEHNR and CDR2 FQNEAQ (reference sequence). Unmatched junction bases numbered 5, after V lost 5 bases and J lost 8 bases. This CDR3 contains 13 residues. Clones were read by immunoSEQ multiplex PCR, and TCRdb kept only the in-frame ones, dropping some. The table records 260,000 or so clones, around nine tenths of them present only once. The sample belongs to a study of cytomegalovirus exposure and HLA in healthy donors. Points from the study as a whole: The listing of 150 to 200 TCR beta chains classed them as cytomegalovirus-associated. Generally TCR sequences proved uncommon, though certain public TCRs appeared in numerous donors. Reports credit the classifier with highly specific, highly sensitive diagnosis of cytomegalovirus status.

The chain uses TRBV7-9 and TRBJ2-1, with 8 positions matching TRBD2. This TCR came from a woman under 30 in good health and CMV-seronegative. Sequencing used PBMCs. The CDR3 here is CASSRGGDDEQFF. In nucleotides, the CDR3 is TGTGCCAGCAGCCGGGGGGGGGATGATGAGCAGTTCTTC.